Below are 27 T cell receptor beta chains sequenced from a single sample in a study of CD8+ T cells in alopecia areata. RNA extraction and reverse transcription yielded cDNA as sequencing template. TCRdb's copy holds only in-frame clones and misses some; the assay was immunoSEQ multiplex PCR. The data hold approximately 180,000 clones, with about 66% observed a single time. Sample: CD8+ T cells sorted from blood, taken at week 0. Receptors were obtained from a human donor with alopecia areata.

This chain joins TRBV5-1 and TRBJ2-3, with 11 bases that match TRBD2. The germline CDR1 and CDR2 sequences are SGHRS and YFSETQ. CDR3 length: 18 amino acids. The V and J ends lost 1 base and 8 bases, in that order; junction bases with no gene match: 15. In DNA form, the CDR3 reads TGCGCCAGCAGCTTGATTACATGGACTAGCGGGCCCCGGGGTACGCAGTATTTT. Encoded protein: CASSLITWTSGPRGTQYF. Together with reference TRBV5-1 and TRBJ2-3, the CDR3 gives the full variable domain: KAGVTQTPRYLIKTRGQQVTLSCSPISGHRSVSWYQQTPGQGLQFLFEYFSETQRNKGNFPGRFSGRQFSNSRSEMNVSTLELGDSALYLCASSLITWTSGPRGTQYFGPGTRLTVL.

The chain is built from TRBV29-1 and TRBJ1-2; no firm D call. This CDR3 contains 15 residues. CDR1 and CDR2 from the germline V gene are SQVTM and ANQGSEA. V was shortened by 1 base and J by 2 bases, with 14 bases between the two germline ends. CDR3 amino acids: CSVEAQKEVNYGYTF. In DNA, the CDR3 is TGCAGCGTTGAAGCCCAAAAGGAGGTCAACTATGGCTACACCTTC.

The chain carries TRBV15 and TRBJ1-5; a possible D gene is TRBD1 (5 bases). CDR3 length: 13 amino acids. In germline, CDR1 is LNHNV, CDR2 YYDKDF (reference sequence). V lost 0 bases to trimming and J lost 9 bases, with 9 bases between them. The chain's CDR3 is CATSREGARPQHF. The CDR3, as DNA: TGTGCCACCAGCAGAGAAGGGGCCCGGCCCCAGCATTTT.

CDR3 nucleotide sequence: TGTGCCAGCAGCTCGTACGGGACGAACTATGGCTACACCTTC. As protein: CASSSYGTNYGYTF. V and J are TRBV13 and TRBJ1-2; maybe TRBD1 (5 bases). Germline V CDR1 and CDR2: PRHDT, FYEKMQ (reference sequence). CDR3 length equals 14 residues. Deletions cut 4 bases from V and 2 bases from J, with 11 bases between.

J is TRBJ1-1 and V is TRBV19, with a tentative D call TRBD1 (6 bases). The V gene lost 7 bases and the J gene lost 0 bases, with 12 bases spanning the gap. Germline CDR1 LNHDA, CDR2 SQIVND (reference sequence). The CDR3 length is 14 residues. CDR3 coding DNA: TGTGCCAGTATCCACAGGGCAATGAACACTGAAGCTTTCTTT. As protein: CASIHRAMNTEAFF.

The V and J genes are TRBV13 and TRBJ1-2; D is perhaps TRBD1 (5 bases). Looked up from germline, CDR1 is PRHDT and CDR2 is FYEKMQ (reference sequence). V was trimmed by 4 bases and J by 7 bases, leaving 10 bases between them. This CDR3 has 12 residues. This CDR3 reads CASSWQGSGYTF. The CDR3 nucleotides read TGTGCCAGCAGCTGGCAGGGTTCTGGCTACACCTTC. Full variable domain (remainder filled in from reference TRBV13 and TRBJ1-2): AAGVIQSPRHLIKEKRETATLKCYPIPRHDTVYWYQQGPGQDPQFLISFYEKMQSDKGSIPDRFSAQQFSDYHSELNMSSLELGDSALYFCASSWQGSGYTFGSGTRLTVV.

This clone was found a few times. CDR3 coding DNA: TGTGCCAGCAGCAAGGGGGGCCCGAGCTCCTACGAGCAGTACTTC. This encodes CASSKGGPSSYEQYF. The chain recombines TRBV9 with TRBJ2-7; D is possibly TRBD1 or TRBD2 (6 bases each). This CDR3 has 15 residues. The V and J ends lost 4 bases and 0 bases respectively, with 14 bases between them. Germline CDR1 reads SGDLS; CDR2 reads YYNGEE.

The chain recombines TRBV15 with TRBJ1-1, with D possibly matching TRBD1 (6 bases). The CDR3 contains 16 residues. CDR1 is LNHNV and CDR2 is YYDKDF in the germline V gene (reference sequence). Trimming left V 4 bases short and J 6 bases short, with 21 bases between. In DNA form, the CDR3 reads TGTGCCACCAGCACCGAAAATTTGGGGGCGAGGGCTGAAGCTTTCTTT. It translates to CATSTENLGARAEAFF.

The CDR3 region is CASSLVHRVEYGYTF. CDR3 nucleotides: TGTGCCAGCAGCTTGGTCCACAGGGTAGAGTATGGCTACACCTTC. The chain carries TRBV5-6 and TRBJ1-2; tentative D call: TRBD1 (6 bases). The germline gives CDR1 SGHDT, CDR2 YYEEEE. The CDR3 loop spans 15 amino acids. Trimming took off 0 bases at V and 5 bases at J, with 14 bases between the two ends.

This chain uses TRBV12-5 with TRBJ1-3; D remains ambiguous. This CDR3 comprises 18 residues. The germline gives CDR1 LGHNT, CDR2 FRNRAP. V dropped 1 base and J dropped 5 bases, with 21 bases sitting between them. DNA of the CDR3: TGTGCTAGTGGTTTGGCACCCCTCTCGGCCGAGATCCGAAACACCATATATTTT. Amino acid sequence: CASGLAPLSAEIRNTIYF.

The chain employs TRBV19 and TRBJ1-3; D is undetermined. The CDR3 runs to 14 residues. Trimming shortened V by 5 bases and J by 3 bases, and 11 bases separated the two germline ends. From germline, CDR1 is LNHDA and CDR2 SQIVND (reference sequence). The CDR3 region has the DNA TGTGCCAGTAGTTTGACCCAAGGTGGAAACACCATATATTTT. Its translation is CASSLTQGGNTIYF.

This clone was seen a handful of times. The chain couples TRBV30 to TRBJ2-5, with D possibly TRBD2 on 5 matching bases. This CDR3 spans 10 amino acids. Trimming took 6 bases from V and 5 from J, leaving 7 bases between them. Germline assignment: CDR1 GTSNPN and CDR2 SVGIG (reference sequence). Here the CDR3 reads CACTGETQYF. The CDR3 bases are TGTGCCTGCACGGGGGAGACCCAGTACTTC.

The rearrangement joins TRBV30 to TRBJ1-3; D not resolved. The germline gives CDR1 GTSNPN, CDR2 SVGIG (reference sequence). The CDR3 extends over 16 amino acids. Trimming shortened V by 1 base and J by 0 bases, and 13 bases separated the two germline ends. In nucleotides, the CDR3 is TGTGCCTGGAGTGGGGGTCAGCACCCCTCTGGAAACACCATATATTTT. Protein product: CAWSGGQHPSGNTIYF.

The CDR3 loop reads CASSLGGTQAFF. The CDR3 DNA is TGTGCCAGCAGCCTCGGGGGGACGCAAGCTTTCTTT. The rearrangement links TRBV25-1 to TRBJ1-1; D is perhaps TRBD1 (5 bases). This CDR3 is 12 amino acids long. V was shortened by 6 bases and J by 9 bases, with 14 bases between the two germline ends. CDR1 is MGHDK, CDR2 SYGVNS, per germline.

This sequence joins TRBV6-5 and TRBJ1-5; D gene uncertain. Trimming cost V 7 bases and J 4 bases, with 14 bases left between them. This CDR3 is built from 14 residues. Germline values: CDR1 MNHEY, CDR2 SVGAGI. CDR3: CASKHEVKNQPQHF. In nucleotides, the CDR3 is TGTGCCAGCAAGCACGAGGTAAAAAATCAGCCCCAGCATTTT.

This clone was picked up one time. V usage is TRBV15 and J usage is TRBJ1-1; TRBD1 might be the D (5 bases). CDR3 length equals 14 residues. V was trimmed by 8 bases and J by 0 bases, leaving 13 bases between them. The germline CDR1 and CDR2 sequences are LNHNV and YYDKDF (reference sequence). In nucleotides, the CDR3 is TGTGCCACCGGAGAGACAGCAATGAACACTGAAGCTTTCTTT. It encodes CATGETAMNTEAFF.

The rearrangement joins TRBV29-1 to TRBJ1-1; tentatively, D is TRBD1 (5 bases). The CDR3 is made up of 13 amino acids. CDR1 SQVTM and CDR2 ANQGSEA come from the germline V gene. The ends were cut back, 6 bases at V and 1 base at J, with 12 bases in the middle. For the CDR3, the DNA is TGCAGCGTAGGGAGGGGCACGAACACTGAAGCTTTCTTT. This encodes CSVGRGTNTEAFF.

V usage is TRBV29-1 and J usage is TRBJ1-2; D is unclear. Germline V gene data show CDR1 as SQVTM and CDR2 as ANQGSEA. V was cut by 7 bases and J by 5 bases, with 17 bases left in between. The length of the CDR3 is 13 residues. The CDR3 loop is CSAPSERGYGYTF. The CDR3 coding sequence is TGCAGCGCCCCGAGTGAGAGAGGGTATGGCTACACCTTC.

CDR3 amino acids: CASSPTDRNYGYTF. The CDR3 DNA is TGCGCCAGCAGCCCCACGGACAGGAACTATGGCTACACCTTC. This chain connects TRBV4-1 to TRBJ1-2; 7 nucleotides agree with TRBD1. The CDR3 spans 14 residues. Per germline, CDR1 MGHRA and CDR2 YSYEKL. V shed 4 bases and J 2 bases; nucleotides not matched to a gene: 4.

Of note for this clone: The same CDR3 also results from other DNA sequences found in this sample. J is TRBJ1-1 and V is TRBV9; no definite D call. V lost 2 bases and J 4 bases, leaving 3 bases between the germline ends. The CDR3 is 11 residues long. The germline CDR1 and CDR2 sequences are SGDLS and YYNGEE. The DNA for the CDR3 is TGTGCCAGCAGCGTCAGCACTGAAGCTTTCTTT. It encodes CASSVSTEAFF.

This chain joins TRBV7-9 and TRBJ2-2; no definite D call. There are 14 residues in the CDR3. The germline V gene encodes CDR1 SEHNR and CDR2 FQNEAQ (reference sequence). V lost 4 bases and J lost 7, with 13 bases in between. The CDR3 region is CASSSPNRDGELFF. CDR3 coding DNA: TGTGCCAGCAGCTCTCCAAATAGAGACGGGGAGCTGTTTTTT.

The rearrangement links TRBV7-2 to TRBJ2-5, with D possibly TRBD2 on 7 matching bases. The CDR3 covers 15 residues. Germline V gives CDR1 SGHTA, CDR2 FQGNSA. V dropped 2 bases and J dropped 5 bases, with 15 bases sitting between them. CDR3 in amino acids: CASSLMGGAGETQYF. CDR3 bases: TGTGCCAGCAGCTTAATGGGGGGGGCTGGGGAGACCCAGTACTTC. Variable domain in full (rest from reference TRBV7-2 and TRBJ2-5): GAGVSQSPSNKVTEKGKDVELRCDPISGHTALYWYRQSLGQGLEFLIYFQGNSAPDKSGLPSDRFSAERTGGSVSTLTIQRTQQEDSAVYLCASSLMGGAGETQYFGPGTRLLVL.

The V and J genes are TRBV27 and TRBJ1-1; D call uncertain. Germline V gene sequence: CDR1 MNHEY, CDR2 SMNVEV (reference sequence). V lost 2 bases to trimming and J lost 0 bases, with 13 bases between them. The length of the CDR3 is 16 residues. The CDR3 sequence: CASSLGRGSVNTEAFF. The CDR3 bases are TGTGCCAGCAGTTTAGGGCGGGGTTCAGTGAACACTGAAGCTTTCTTT.

V and J are TRBV5-1 and TRBJ2-3, with D possibly being TRBD1 or TRBD2 (7 bases each). CDR1 SGHRS and CDR2 YFSETQ come from the germline V gene. The germline V and J ends were trimmed by 4 bases and 4 bases, with 10 bases remaining between them. This CDR3 spans 13 amino acids. The CDR3 coding sequence is TGCGCCAGCAGCAGCGGGACAGCAGATACGCAGTATTTT. Residues: CASSSGTADTQYF.

V and J are TRBV18 and TRBJ2-5; 11 positions agree with TRBD1. Germline V CDR1 and CDR2: KGHSH, LQKENI. CDR3 length: 15 amino acids. Unmatched junction bases numbered 9, after V lost 8 bases and J lost 4 bases. This CDR3 is CASTRTGGERETQYF. In DNA form, the CDR3 reads TGTGCCAGCACGCGGACAGGGGGCGAAAGAGAGACCCAGTACTTC.

The rearrangement links TRBV30 to TRBJ2-7; TRBD1 aligns across 7 bases. The J segment lost 3 bases and the V segment lost 2 bases, leaving 4 bases of the junction unmatched. The CDR3 extends over 13 amino acids. From germline, CDR1 is GTSNPN and CDR2 SVGIG (reference sequence). In DNA, the CDR3 is TGTGCCTGGAGTTCGGGACAGAGCTACGAGCAGTACTTC. Its protein product is CAWSSGQSYEQYF.

CDR3 amino acids: CATERNTEAFF. The CDR3 region has the DNA TGTGCCACAGAGAGGAACACTGAAGCTTTCTTT. The chain combines TRBV27 with TRBJ1-1; no firm D call. Looked up from germline, CDR1 is MNHEY and CDR2 is SMNVEV (reference sequence). The V gene lost 10 bases and the J gene lost 1 base, with 7 bases spanning the gap. This CDR3 contains 11 residues.